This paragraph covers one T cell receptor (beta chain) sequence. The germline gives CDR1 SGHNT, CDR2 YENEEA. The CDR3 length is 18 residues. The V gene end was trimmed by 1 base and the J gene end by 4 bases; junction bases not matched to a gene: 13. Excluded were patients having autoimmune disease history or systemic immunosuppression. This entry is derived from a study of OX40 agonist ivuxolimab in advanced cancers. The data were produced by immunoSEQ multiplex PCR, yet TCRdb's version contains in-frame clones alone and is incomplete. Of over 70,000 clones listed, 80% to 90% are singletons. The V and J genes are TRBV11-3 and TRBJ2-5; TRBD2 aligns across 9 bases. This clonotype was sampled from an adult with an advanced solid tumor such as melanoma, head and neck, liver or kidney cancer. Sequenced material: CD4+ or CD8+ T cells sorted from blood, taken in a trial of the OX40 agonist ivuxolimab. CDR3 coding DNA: TGTGCCAGCAGCTTAGTTCCTCCGTCTAGCGGGAAATCAGAGACCCAGTACTTC. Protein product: CASSLVPPSSGKSETQYF.